Shown below are 10 T cell receptor beta chains from a single sample sequenced in a study of low-dose radiotherapy and immunotherapy resistance in tumors. Alpha and beta chains were covered, as first-strand cDNA relied on TRAV- and TRBV-specific primers. TCR amplification ran approximately 22 PCR cycles using constant-region and V-primer adapter primers. Each CDR3 protein gets one entry after TCRdb re-called the reads with MiXCR. This sample carries 75,000 to 95,000 distinct CDR3 sequences, 20% to 25% of them seen once, and the ten largest clones take roughly 12%. Specified time point: after trial treatment. Treatment of the sample: LDRT plus nivolumab, ipilimumab, low-dose cyclophosphamide and aspirin (RACIN trial). The sample here was PBMCs, taken after low-dose radiotherapy plus immunotherapy. Receptors were obtained from a female donor with ovarian cancer.

With respect to this clonotype: A much larger clone sits a single nucleotide away, making a read error possible. The rearrangement uses TRBV6-8 and TRBJ2-5, with D possibly TRBD1 on 5 matching bases. Per the germline V gene, CDR1 is MNHGY and CDR2 is SAAAGT. The CDR3 extends over 14 amino acids. Trimming removed 4 bases at V and 5 bases at J, with 14 bases between. In nucleotides, the CDR3 is TGTGCCAGCAGTTCCATTTCAGGGCGGGAGACCCAGTACTTC. Protein sequence: CASSSISGRETQYF.

This clonotype was seen many times. CDR3 DNA: TGTGCCTGGAAGACGGATGCCGGGCCTTCTTTCTTT. It codes for CAWKTDAGPSFF. The V and J genes are TRBV30 and TRBJ1-1, with unresolved D. CDR3 length: 12 residues. Per the germline V gene, CDR1 is GTSNPN and CDR2 is SVGIG (reference sequence). Trimming cost V 4 bases and J 12 bases, with 18 bases left between them.

In regard to this clonotype: A far larger clone lies a single base away; this is likely a read error. This rearrangement joins TRBV6-6 to TRBJ2-7, with D possibly matching TRBD1 (5 bases). Germline-derived CDR1 and CDR2 are MNHNY and SVGAGI (reference sequence). This CDR3 is 12 amino acids long. The germline V and J ends were trimmed by 8 bases and 5 bases, with 13 bases remaining between them. CDR3 bases: TGTGCCAGCCAGGGCAGCCGTCACGAGCAGTACTTC. This sequence encodes CASQGSRHEQYF.

This rearrangement joins TRBV24-1 to TRBJ2-3; D is unresolved. The V gene lost 5 bases and the J gene lost 0 bases, with 8 bases spanning the gap. CDR1 and CDR2 from the germline V gene are KGHDR and SFDVKD. CDR3 length: 14 residues. CDR3 sequence: CATSARPSTDTQYF. CDR3 DNA: TGTGCCACCAGTGCCCGTCCCAGCACAGATACGCAGTATTTT.

As regards this clonotype: Since a much larger clone is just one base distant, this may be a read error. The J gene is TRBJ2-1, the V gene TRBV20-1; D might be TRBD2 (6 bases). Germline-derived CDR1 and CDR2 are DFQATT and SNEGSKA (reference sequence). Trimming shortened V by 2 bases and J by 3 bases, and 14 bases separated the two germline ends. CDR3 length equals 15 residues. CDR3 protein: CSARQSGTGYNEQFF. CDR3 DNA sequence: TGCAGTGCTAGACAATCCGGGACTGGCTACAATGAGCAGTTCTTC.

This chain uses TRBV19 with TRBJ2-2; D uncertain. This CDR3 spans 12 amino acids. V was trimmed by 4 bases and J by 6 bases, leaving 6 bases between them. Germline CDR1 and CDR2: LNHDA and SQIVND (reference sequence). The DNA for the CDR3 is TGTGCCAGTAGTAACTCGCCCGGGGAGCTGTTTTTT. Translating it yields CASSNSPGELFF.

This clonotype was found many times. The chain has TRBV19 and TRBJ1-5; TRBD1 might be the D (5 bases). The germline CDR1 and CDR2 sequences are LNHDA and SQIVND (reference sequence). The CDR3 has 15 amino acids. Deletions cut 5 bases from V and 4 bases from J, with 15 bases between. Written as DNA, the CDR3 is TGTGCCAGTAGTCCCCAGGCGGGGCCAAATCAGCCCCAGCATTTT. It translates to CASSPQAGPNQPQHF.

This clonotype was counted many times. V and J are TRBV7-2 and TRBJ2-3, with 10 bases that match TRBD2. The CDR3 length is 16 residues. Germline loops: CDR1 SGHTA, CDR2 FQGNSA. J gave up 4 bases and V 5 bases, and 9 bases lay outside the gene matches. The DNA of the CDR3 is TGTGCCAGCAGCCGTAAGCGGGGGGGCTTCCCAGATACGCAGTATTTT. Its translation is CASSRKRGGFPDTQYF.

This clonotype appeared many times. The J gene is TRBJ2-1, the V gene TRBV4-1; D uncertain. This CDR3 is built from 15 residues. The germline V and J ends were trimmed by 4 bases and 0 bases, with 10 bases remaining between them. From germline, CDR1 is MGHRA and CDR2 YSYEKL. CDR3: CASSRSGSSYNEQFF. The CDR3 DNA sequence: TGCGCCAGCAGCCGGAGTGGAAGCTCCTACAATGAGCAGTTCTTC.

Many counts were recorded for this clonotype. The chain carries TRBV2 and TRBJ2-7, with TRBD1 identical over 9 bases. The CDR3 runs 16 residues. Germline CDR1 is SNHLY and CDR2 is FYNNEI. The V and J ends lost 6 bases and 1 base, in that order; junction bases with no gene match: 10. The CDR3 DNA follows: TGTGCCAGCAGGGATATAGGGGGACAGGGATCCTACGAGCAGTACTTC. Protein sequence: CASRDIGGQGSYEQYF.